This TCR beta chain was sequenced for a study of glioma-infiltrating T cells. The CDR3 is 15 amino acids. V dropped 5 bases and J dropped 7; count of bases not matched to a gene: 5. Germline lookup yields CDR1 MNHNS and CDR2 SASEGT. This clonotype was recorded many times. TCR alpha and beta CDR3 regions were amplified from RNA using iRepertoire nested multiplex PCR. TCRdb ran MiXCR on the multiplex PCR reads and lists one entry per CDR3 protein. The sample yields about 130,000 distinct CDR3 sequences, less than 30% seen once. The chain uses TRBV6-1 and TRBJ2-2; the match to TRBD2 covers 12 bases. Sequencing was performed on glioma tissue, nonneoplastic brain tissue, or PBMCs (not recorded which). This clonotype was obtained from a human donor with low-grade glioma or glioblastoma, undergoing nonglioma brain surgery, or in good health (not recorded which). The CDR3 DNA follows: TGTGCCAGCAGTCGGACTAGCGGGAAGGTCGGGGAGCTGTTTTTT. Residues: CASSRTSGKVGELFF.